This TCR beta chain came from a study of blood T cell repertoires in COVID-19. Original processing methods: Reference gene primer amplification gave estimated nucleated cell counts. Assay used: immunoSEQ multiplex PCR; TCRdb lists only in-frame clones, some missing. V and J calls plus clone size are reproduced from that table; the DNA served to infer D and trimming. The data contain about 460,000 clones, 70% to 90% of them singletons. Cohort 3 recovered donors had two negative PCRs, clearance, or symptom resolution. This CDR3 is built from 14 residues. The V end lost 4 bases, the J end lost 1 base, and 10 bases lay between the germline ends. The V gene's germline CDR1 is SNHLY and CDR2 FYNNEI.

The TCR comes from an older woman who had recovered from COVID-19. The chain couples TRBV2 to TRBJ2-5; tentatively, D is TRBD2 (5 bases). Specimen: PBMCs or T cells enriched from blood (not recorded which). CDR3 bases: TGTGCCAGCAGTGTGGACTCGGGCCAAGAGACCCAGTACTTC. This sequence encodes CASSVDSGQETQYF. Full variable domain (outside the CDR3, taken from reference TRBV2 and TRBJ2-5): EPEVTQTPSHQVTQMGQEVILRCVPISNHLYFYWYRQILGQKVEFLVSFYNNEISEKSEIFDDQFSVERPDGSNFTLKIRSTKLEDSAMYFCASSVDSGQETQYFGPGTRLLVL.